The subject of this entry is one TCR beta chain. The antigen is undetermined. This record comes from a study of graft-versus-host responses after intestinal transplantation. Overall study findings and caveats: Where graft-donor T cell macrochimerism was present, patients had high graft-versus-host to host-versus-graft clonal ratios in allografts.

Some clones are missing from TCRdb's copy, which holds only in-frame ones; the method was immunoSEQ multiplex PCR. The top ten clones hold 6% of a sample with some 90,000 clones, approximately 90% of them seen once. Trimming shortened V by 1 base and J by 1 base, and 11 bases separated the two germline ends. The germline V gene has CDR1 SGHDT and CDR2 YYEEEE. This CDR3 contains 15 residues. Sequenced here: unstimulated CD8+ T cells sorted from spleen or lymph node cells, sampled before intestinal transplant. The genes are TRBV5-6 and TRBJ1-1; TRBD1 might be the D (5 bases). This sequence was found in a human donor who received an intestinal transplant. The CDR3 DNA is TGTGCCAGCAGCTTGCCCGGGGCGAAGAACACTGAAGCTTTCTTT. Its protein product is CASSLPGAKNTEAFF.